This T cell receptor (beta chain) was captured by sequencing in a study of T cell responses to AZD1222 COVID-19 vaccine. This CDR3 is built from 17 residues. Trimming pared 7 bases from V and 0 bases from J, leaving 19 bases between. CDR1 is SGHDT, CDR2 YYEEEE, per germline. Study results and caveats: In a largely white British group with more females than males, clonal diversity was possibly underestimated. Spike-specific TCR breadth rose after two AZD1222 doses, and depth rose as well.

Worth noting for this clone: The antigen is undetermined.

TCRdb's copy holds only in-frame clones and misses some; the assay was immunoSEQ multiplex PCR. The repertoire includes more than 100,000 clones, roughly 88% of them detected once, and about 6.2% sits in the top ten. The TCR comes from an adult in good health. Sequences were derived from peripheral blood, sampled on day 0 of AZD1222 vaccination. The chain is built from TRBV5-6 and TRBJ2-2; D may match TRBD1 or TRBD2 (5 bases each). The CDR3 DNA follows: TGTGCCAGCTCTCTTTCGAGGGGCCTCGCGAACACCGGGGAGCTGTTTTTT. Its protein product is CASSLSRGLANTGELFF.